This T cell receptor beta chain was retrieved from a study of early T cells in non-severe SARS-CoV-2 infection. After removal of 1 base from V and 1 base from J, the junction contained 3 bases not matched to a gene. Germline values: CDR1 SSHAT, CDR2 FNYEAQ (reference sequence). The CDR3 has 15 residues. Via MiXCR, TCRdb re-called the 5' RACE reads, giving one row per CDR3 protein. The profile shows some 70,000 distinct CDR3 sequences, less than 9.5% of them singletons. The clonotype was recovered from an adult who was a healthcare worker with PCR-confirmed SARS-CoV-2 infection or an uninfected control (not recorded which). The gene calls are TRBV7-7 and TRBJ2-5; 7 bases align to TRBD2. The sample comprised whole blood. For the CDR3, the DNA is TGTGCCAGCAGCTTAGACGGGAGGCCCCAAGAGACCCAGTACTTC. Translating gives CASSLDGRPQETQYF.